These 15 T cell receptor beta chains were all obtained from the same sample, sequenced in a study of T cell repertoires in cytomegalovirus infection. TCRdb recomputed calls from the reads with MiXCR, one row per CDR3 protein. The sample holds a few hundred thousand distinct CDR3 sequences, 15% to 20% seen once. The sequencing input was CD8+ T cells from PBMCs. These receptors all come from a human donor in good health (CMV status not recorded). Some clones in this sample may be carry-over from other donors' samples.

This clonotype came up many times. Written as DNA, the CDR3 is TGTGCCAGCAGCCCCGGGTCGGGGGGGGGTGAGGCTGAGCAGTTCTTC. Translating it yields CASSPGSGGGEAEQFF. This chain joins TRBV7-6 and TRBJ2-1, with 8 bases lining up with TRBD2. Germline V gives CDR1 SGHVS, CDR2 FNYEAQ. V lost 5 bases and J lost 9; bases outside the gene matches: 15. This CDR3 region has 16 residues.

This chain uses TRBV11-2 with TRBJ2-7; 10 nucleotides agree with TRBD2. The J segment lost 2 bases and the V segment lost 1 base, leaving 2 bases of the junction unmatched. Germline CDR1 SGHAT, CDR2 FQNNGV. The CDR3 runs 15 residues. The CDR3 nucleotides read TGTGCCAGCAGCTTAGGAAGCGGGGGGGCCTACGAGCAGTACTTC. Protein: CASSLGSGGAYEQYF.

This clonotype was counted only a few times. CDR3 region: CASSPPPVRAGNVLTF. In DNA form, the CDR3 reads TGTGCCAGCAGTCCCCCCCCCGTTAGGGCGGGCAACGTCCTGACTTTC. This sequence joins TRBV28 and TRBJ2-6; weak D call: TRBD2 (5 bases). The V gene lost 5 bases and the J gene lost 9 bases, with 20 bases spanning the gap. This CDR3 is built from 16 residues. Germline lookup yields CDR1 MDHEN and CDR2 SYDVKM.

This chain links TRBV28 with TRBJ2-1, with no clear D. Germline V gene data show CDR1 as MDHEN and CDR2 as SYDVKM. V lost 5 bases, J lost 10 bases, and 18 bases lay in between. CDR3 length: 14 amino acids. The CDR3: CASSGPWGQAEQFF. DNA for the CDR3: TGTGCCAGCAGTGGCCCTTGGGGTCAAGCCGAGCAGTTCTTC.

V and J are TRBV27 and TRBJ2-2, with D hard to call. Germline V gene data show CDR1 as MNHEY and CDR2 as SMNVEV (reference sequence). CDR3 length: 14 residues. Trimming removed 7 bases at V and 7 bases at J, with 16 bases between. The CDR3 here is CASKGPAKNGELFF. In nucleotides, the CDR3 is TGTGCCAGCAAAGGCCCCGCGAAGAACGGGGAGCTGTTTTTT.

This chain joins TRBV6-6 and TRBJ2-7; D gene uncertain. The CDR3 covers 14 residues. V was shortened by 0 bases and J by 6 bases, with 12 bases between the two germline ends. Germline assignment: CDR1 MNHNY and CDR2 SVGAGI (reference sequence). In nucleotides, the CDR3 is TGTGCCAGCAGTTACTCGTCCCCATTTGGCGAGCAGTACTTC. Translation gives CASSYSSPFGEQYF.

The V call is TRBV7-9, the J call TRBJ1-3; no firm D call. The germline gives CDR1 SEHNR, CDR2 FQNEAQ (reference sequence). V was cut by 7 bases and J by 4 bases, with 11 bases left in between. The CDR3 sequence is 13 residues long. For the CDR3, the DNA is TGTGCCAGCAATGGCGACGGAGGAAACACCATATATTTT. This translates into CASNGDGGNTIYF.

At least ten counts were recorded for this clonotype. CDR3 loop: CASTPTMGGETQYF. The CDR3 bases are TGTGCCAGCACTCCCACGATGGGGGGGGAGACCCAGTACTTC. The rearrangement joins TRBV2 to TRBJ2-5; 7 bases match TRBD2. V shed 7 bases and J 5 bases; nucleotides not matched to a gene: 10. Germline-derived CDR1 and CDR2 are SNHLY and FYNNEI. The CDR3 is made up of 14 amino acids.

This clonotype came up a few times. CDR3 nucleotide sequence: TGTGCCAGCAGCGTATCAGGGTCACAGAACACAGATACGCAGTATTTT. Encoded protein: CASSVSGSQNTDTQYF. The chain has TRBV9 and TRBJ2-3; possibly TRBD1 for D (5 bases). V shed 1 base and J shed 2 bases, with 14 bases lying between them. From germline, CDR1 is SGDLS and CDR2 YYNGEE. This CDR3 has 16 amino acids.

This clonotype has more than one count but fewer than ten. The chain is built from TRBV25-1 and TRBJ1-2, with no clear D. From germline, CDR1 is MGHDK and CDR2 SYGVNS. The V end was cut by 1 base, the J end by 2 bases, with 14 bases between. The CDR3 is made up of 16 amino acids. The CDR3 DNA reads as TGTGCCAGCAGTGAATTTTTCGGTGCGGACAACTATGGCTACACCTTC. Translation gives CASSEFFGADNYGYTF.

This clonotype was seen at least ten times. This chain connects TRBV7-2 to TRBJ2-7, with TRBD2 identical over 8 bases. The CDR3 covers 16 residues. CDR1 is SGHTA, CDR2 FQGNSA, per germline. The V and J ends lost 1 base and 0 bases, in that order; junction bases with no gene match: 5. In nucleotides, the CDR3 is TGTGCCAGCAGCTTAGTCCCCAGCGGGGGCTCCTACGAGCAGTACTTC. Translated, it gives CASSLVPSGGSYEQYF.

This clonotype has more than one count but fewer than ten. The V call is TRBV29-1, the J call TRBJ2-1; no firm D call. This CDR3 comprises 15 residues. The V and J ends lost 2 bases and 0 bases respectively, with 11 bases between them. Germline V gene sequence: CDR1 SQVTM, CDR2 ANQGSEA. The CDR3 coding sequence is TGCAGCGTTGAAATCGGGCGGAACTCCTACAATGAGCAGTTCTTC. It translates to CSVEIGRNSYNEQFF.

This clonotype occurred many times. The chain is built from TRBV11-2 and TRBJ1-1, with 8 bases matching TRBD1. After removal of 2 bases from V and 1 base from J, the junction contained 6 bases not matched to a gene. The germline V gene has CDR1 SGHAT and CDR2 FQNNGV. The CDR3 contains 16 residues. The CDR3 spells CASSLYRGRENTEAFF. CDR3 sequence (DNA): TGTGCCAGCAGCTTATACAGGGGGAGGGAGAACACTGAAGCTTTCTTT.

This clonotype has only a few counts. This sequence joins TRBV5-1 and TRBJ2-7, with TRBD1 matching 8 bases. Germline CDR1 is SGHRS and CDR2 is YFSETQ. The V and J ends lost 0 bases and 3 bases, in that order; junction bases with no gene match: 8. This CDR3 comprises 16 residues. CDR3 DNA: TGCGCCAGCAGCTTGGCGACCGGGACAGGCTTCTACGAGCAGTACTTC. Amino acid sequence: CASSLATGTGFYEQYF.

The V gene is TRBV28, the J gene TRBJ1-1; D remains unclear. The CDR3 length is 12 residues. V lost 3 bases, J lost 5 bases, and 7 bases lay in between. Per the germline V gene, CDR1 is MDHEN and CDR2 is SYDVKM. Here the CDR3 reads CASSFRQTEAFF. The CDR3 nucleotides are TGTGCCAGCAGTTTTAGGCAGACTGAAGCTTTCTTT.